Below are 8 T cell receptor beta chains sequenced from a single sample in a study of T cells after yellow fever vaccination. TCRdb reanalysed the 5' RACE reads using MiXCR and keeps one entry per CDR3 protein. The sample contains about 160,000 distinct CDR3 sequences, less than 9% of which appear only once. The specimen was CD4+ T cells sorted from PBMCs, collected more than 4 days after the first yellow fever vaccination. The receptor source for this set is a man aged 18 to 30 who received the YFV17D yellow fever vaccine.

This clonotype was observed at least ten times. The chain recombines TRBV14 with TRBJ2-7; D not resolved. The CDR3 is 15 residues long. Trimming removed 5 bases at V and 4 bases at J, with 18 bases between. Germline-derived CDR1 and CDR2 are SGHDN and FVKESK. The CDR3 sequence: CASSMGMGLAYEQYV. CDR3 DNA sequence: TGTGCCAGCAGCATGGGGATGGGATTGGCTTACGAGCAGTACGTC.

This chain links TRBV28 with TRBJ1-5, with D maybe TRBD1 (5 bases). V lost 5 bases and J 3 bases, leaving 17 bases between the germline ends. The germline gives CDR1 MDHEN, CDR2 SYDVKM. This CDR3 is 16 amino acids long. CDR3 in amino acids: CASSPLGGVINQPQHF. The CDR3 DNA follows: TGTGCCAGCAGTCCCCTGGGGGGGGTCATCAATCAGCCCCAGCATTTT.

The table lists this clonotype with many counts. The CDR3 sequence: CASTGTTKLRTGELFF. The CDR3 DNA reads TGTGCCAGCACCGGGACTACCAAATTGCGGACCGGGGAGCTGTTTTTT. The chain combines TRBV12-3 or TRBV12-4 with TRBJ2-2; 7 bases map to TRBD2. The V and J ends lost 7 bases and 5 bases, in that order; junction bases with no gene match: 13. CDR3 length: 16 amino acids.

To note about this clonotype: This may stem from a read error, because a much larger clone lies one nucleotide away. The CDR3 nucleotides are TGCTCCAGCAGCCCCGGGACGAGGACCACCGGGGAGCTGTTTTTT. Amino acids: CSSSPGTRTTGELFF. This chain connects TRBV5-1 to TRBJ2-2; D assignment may be TRBD1 or TRBD2 (5 bases each). The length of the CDR3 is 15 residues. CDR1 is SGHRS and CDR2 is YFSETQ in the germline V gene. Combining the CDR3 with reference TRBV5-1 and TRBJ2-2 gives the whole variable domain KAGVTQTPRYLIKTRGQQVTLSCSPISGHRSVSWYQQTPGQGLQFLFEYFSETQRNKGNFPGRFSGRQFSNSRSEMNVSTLELGDSALYLCSSSPGTRTTGELFFGEGSRLTVL.

The rearrangement joins TRBV12-3 or TRBV12-4 to TRBJ1-4; 10 bases match TRBD1. J was trimmed by 0 bases and V by 7 bases; bases with no gene match: 5. This CDR3 has 16 amino acids. DNA of the CDR3: TGTGCCAGCACCACCGGGACAGGGGCAACTAATGAAAAACTGTTTTTT. Encoded protein: CASTTGTGATNEKLFF.

The rearrangement links TRBV20-1 to TRBJ1-5; 11 bases are shared with TRBD1. CDR3 size: 15 residues. V was pared by 4 bases and J by 7 bases, with 9 bases of the junction left unmatched. Germline V gene lookup returns CDR1 DFQATT and CDR2 SNEGSKA (reference sequence). The CDR3: CSATRTGGSKQPQHF. The CDR3 DNA reads as TGCAGTGCTACCCGGACAGGGGGCTCCAAGCAGCCCCAGCATTTT.

The V gene is TRBV7-2, the J gene TRBJ2-1; 9 bases match TRBD1. Trimming cost V 1 base and J 4 bases; bases outside gene matches: 5. Germline V lookup: CDR1 SGHTA, CDR2 FQGNSA. The length of the CDR3 is 16 residues. DNA of the CDR3: TGTGCCAGCAGCTTAGTGGGGACAGGGTCGTACAATGAGCAGTTCTTC. Amino acid sequence: CASSLVGTGSYNEQFF.

In this sample, this clonotype turned up many times. This rearrangement joins TRBV11-2 to TRBJ1-1; D call uncertain. The CDR3 has 13 amino acids. CDR1 and CDR2 from the germline V gene are SGHAT and FQNNGV. Between the trimmed V and J ends, which lost 5 bases and 1 base, there was a span of 8 bases. The CDR3 coding sequence is TGTGCCAGCAGCGGAAACAGGAACACTGAAGCTTTCTTT. Protein sequence: CASSGNRNTEAFF.